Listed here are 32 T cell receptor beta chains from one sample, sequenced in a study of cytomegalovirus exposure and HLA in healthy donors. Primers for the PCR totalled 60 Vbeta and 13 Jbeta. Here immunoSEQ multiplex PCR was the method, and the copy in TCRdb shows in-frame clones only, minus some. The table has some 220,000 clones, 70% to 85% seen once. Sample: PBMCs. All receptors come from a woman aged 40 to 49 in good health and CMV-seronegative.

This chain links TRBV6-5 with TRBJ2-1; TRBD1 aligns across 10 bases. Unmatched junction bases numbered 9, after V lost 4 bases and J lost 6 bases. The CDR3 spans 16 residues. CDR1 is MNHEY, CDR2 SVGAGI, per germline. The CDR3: CASSSLGTGVRNEQFF. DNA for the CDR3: TGTGCCAGCAGTTCCTTAGGGACAGGGGTGCGCAATGAGCAGTTCTTC.

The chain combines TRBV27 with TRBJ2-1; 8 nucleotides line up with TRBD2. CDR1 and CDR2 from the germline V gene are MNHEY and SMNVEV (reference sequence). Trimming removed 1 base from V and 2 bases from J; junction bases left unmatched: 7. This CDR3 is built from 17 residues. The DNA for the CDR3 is TGTGCCAGCAGTTTATTCCGTGCGGGGGGAGCCTACAATGAGCAGTTCTTC. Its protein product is CASSLFRAGGAYNEQFF.

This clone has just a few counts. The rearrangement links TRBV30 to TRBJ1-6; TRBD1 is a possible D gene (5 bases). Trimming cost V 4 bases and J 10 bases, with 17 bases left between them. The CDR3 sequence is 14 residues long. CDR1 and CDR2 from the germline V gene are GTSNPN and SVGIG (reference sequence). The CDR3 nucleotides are TGTGCCTGGACGGCGGATGGGGGGGGGTCACCCCTCCACTTT. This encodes CAWTADGGGSPLHF.

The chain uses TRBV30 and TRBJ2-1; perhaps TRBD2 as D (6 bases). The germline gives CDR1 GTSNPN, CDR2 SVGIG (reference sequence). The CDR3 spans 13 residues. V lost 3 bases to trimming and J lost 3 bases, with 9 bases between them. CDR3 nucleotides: TGTGCCTGGAGCATGGGGGGCTACAATGAGCAGTTCTTC. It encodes CAWSMGGYNEQFF.

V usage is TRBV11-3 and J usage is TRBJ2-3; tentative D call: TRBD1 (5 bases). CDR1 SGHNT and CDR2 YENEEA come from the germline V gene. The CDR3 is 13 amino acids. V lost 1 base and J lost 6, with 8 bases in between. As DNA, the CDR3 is TGTGCCAGCAGCTTAGTCAGGGATGATACGCAGTATTTT. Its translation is CASSLVRDDTQYF. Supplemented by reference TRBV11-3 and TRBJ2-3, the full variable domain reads EAGVVQSPRYKIIEKKQPVAFWCNPISGHNTLYWYLQNLGQGPELLIRYENEEAVDDSQLPKDRFSAERLKGVDSTLKIQPAELGDSAVYLCASSLVRDDTQYFGPGTRLTVL.

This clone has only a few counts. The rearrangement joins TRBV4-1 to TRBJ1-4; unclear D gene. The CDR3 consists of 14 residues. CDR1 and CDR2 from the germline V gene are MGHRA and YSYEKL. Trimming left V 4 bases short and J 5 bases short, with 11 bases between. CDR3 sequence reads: CASSPIPRNEKLFF. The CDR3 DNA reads TGCGCCAGCAGCCCCATCCCCAGGAATGAAAAACTGTTTTTT.

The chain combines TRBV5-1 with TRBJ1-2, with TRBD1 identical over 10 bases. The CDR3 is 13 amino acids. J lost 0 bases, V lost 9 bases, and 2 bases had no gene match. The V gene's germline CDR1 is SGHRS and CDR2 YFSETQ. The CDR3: CATGTGANYGYTF. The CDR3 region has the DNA TGCGCCACGGGGACAGGGGCTAACTATGGCTACACCTTC.

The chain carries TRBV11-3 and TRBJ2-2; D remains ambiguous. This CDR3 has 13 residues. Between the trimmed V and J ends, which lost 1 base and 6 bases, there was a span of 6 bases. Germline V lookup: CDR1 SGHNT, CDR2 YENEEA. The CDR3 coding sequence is TGTGCCAGCAGCTTAGGCGTCGCCGGGGAGCTGTTTTTT. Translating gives CASSLGVAGELFF.

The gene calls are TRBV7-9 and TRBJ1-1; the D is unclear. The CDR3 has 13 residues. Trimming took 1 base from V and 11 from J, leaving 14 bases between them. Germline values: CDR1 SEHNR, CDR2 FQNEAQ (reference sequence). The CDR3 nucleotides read TGTGCCAGCAGCTTAGGTGGAGGCCGGAGGGCTTTCTTT. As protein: CASSLGGGRRAFF.

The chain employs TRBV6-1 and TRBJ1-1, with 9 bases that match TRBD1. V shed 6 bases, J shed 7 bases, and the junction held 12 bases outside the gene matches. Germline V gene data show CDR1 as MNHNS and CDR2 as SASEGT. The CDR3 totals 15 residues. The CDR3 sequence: CASSPGGQGSNEAFF. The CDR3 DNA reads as TGTGCCAGCAGCCCCGGTGGACAGGGGTCGAATGAAGCTTTCTTT.

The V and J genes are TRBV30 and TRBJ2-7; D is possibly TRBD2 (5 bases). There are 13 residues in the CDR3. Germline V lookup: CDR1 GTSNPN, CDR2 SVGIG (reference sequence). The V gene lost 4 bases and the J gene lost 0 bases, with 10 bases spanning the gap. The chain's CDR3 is CAWNRGSSYEQYF. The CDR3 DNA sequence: TGTGCCTGGAATCGGGGAAGCTCCTACGAGCAGTACTTC.

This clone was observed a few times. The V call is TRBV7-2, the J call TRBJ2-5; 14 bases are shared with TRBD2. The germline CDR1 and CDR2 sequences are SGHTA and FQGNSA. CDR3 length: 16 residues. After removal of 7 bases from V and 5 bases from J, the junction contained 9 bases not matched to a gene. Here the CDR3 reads CASTLGGLAGVETQYF. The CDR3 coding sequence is TGTGCCAGCACCCTTGGGGGACTAGCGGGGGTGGAGACCCAGTACTTC. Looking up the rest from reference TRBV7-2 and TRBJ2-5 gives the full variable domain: GAGVSQSPSNKVTEKGKDVELRCDPISGHTALYWYRQSLGQGLEFLIYFQGNSAPDKSGLPSDRFSAERTGGSVSTLTIQRTQQEDSAVYLCASTLGGLAGVETQYFGPGTRLLVL.

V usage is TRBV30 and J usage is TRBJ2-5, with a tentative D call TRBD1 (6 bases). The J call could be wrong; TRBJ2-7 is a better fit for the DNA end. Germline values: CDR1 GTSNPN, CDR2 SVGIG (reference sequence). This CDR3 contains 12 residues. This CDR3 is CAYRDNGYEQYF. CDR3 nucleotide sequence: TGTGCGTACCGGGACAACGGCTACGAGCAGTACTTC.

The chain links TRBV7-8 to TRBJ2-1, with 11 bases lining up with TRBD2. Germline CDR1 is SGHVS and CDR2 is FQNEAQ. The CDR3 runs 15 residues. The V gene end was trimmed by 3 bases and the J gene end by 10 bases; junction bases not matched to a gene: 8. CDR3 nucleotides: TGTGCCAGCAGCTTGGTTGGTAGCGGGGGGGCCGAGCAGTTCTTC. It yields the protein CASSLVGSGGAEQFF.

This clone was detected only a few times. CDR3 loop: CASSVGLQETQYF. DNA of the CDR3: TGTGCCAGCAGCGTAGGGCTCCAAGAGACCCAGTACTTC. This chain connects TRBV9 to TRBJ2-5, with D unresolved. Between the trimmed V and J ends, which lost 0 bases and 1 base, there was a span of 4 bases. The CDR3 has 13 amino acids. Germline CDR1 SGDLS, CDR2 YYNGEE.

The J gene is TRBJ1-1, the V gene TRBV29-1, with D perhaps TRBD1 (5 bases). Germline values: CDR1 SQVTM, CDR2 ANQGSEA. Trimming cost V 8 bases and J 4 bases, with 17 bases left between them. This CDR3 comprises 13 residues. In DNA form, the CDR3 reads TGCAGCTCCGGCCCTTCCGGGGGCACTGAAGCTTTCTTT. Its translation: CSSGPSGGTEAFF.

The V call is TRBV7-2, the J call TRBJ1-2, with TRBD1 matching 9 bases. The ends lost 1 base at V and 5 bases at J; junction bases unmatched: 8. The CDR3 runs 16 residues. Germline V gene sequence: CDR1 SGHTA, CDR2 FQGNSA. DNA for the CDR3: TGTGCCAGCAGCTTAGATCCCGGGACAGGGCTTTATGGCTACACCTTC. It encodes CASSLDPGTGLYGYTF.

The CDR3 region has the DNA TGCGCCAGCAGCCAAGGGCCAGATACGCAGTATTTT. Its protein product is CASSQGPDTQYF. This chain connects TRBV4-3 to TRBJ2-3; D is unresolved. Germline-derived CDR1 and CDR2 are LGHNA and YSLEER. The CDR3 is 12 amino acids. V was trimmed by 1 base and J by 4 bases, leaving 3 bases between them.

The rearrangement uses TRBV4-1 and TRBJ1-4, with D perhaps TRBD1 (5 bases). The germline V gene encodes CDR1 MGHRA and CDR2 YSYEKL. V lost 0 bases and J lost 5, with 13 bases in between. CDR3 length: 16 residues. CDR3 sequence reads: CASSQEGEGTNEKLFF. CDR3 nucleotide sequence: TGCGCCAGCAGCCAAGAGGGGGAGGGAACGAATGAAAAACTGTTTTTT.

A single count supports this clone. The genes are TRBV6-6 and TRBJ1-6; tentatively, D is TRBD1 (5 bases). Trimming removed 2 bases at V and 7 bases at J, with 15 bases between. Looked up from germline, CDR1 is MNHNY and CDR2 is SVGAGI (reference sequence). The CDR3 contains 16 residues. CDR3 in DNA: TGTGCCAGCAGTTACAATGGAGGGGATGTGAATTCACCCCTCCACTTT. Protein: CASSYNGGDVNSPLHF.

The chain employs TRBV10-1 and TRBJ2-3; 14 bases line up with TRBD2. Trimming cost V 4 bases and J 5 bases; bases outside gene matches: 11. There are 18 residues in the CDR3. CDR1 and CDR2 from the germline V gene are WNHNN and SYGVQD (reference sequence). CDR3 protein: CASSGTTSGGAYGDTQYF. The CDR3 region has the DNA TGCGCCAGCAGTGGGACGACTAGCGGGGGGGCCTATGGAGATACGCAGTATTTT.

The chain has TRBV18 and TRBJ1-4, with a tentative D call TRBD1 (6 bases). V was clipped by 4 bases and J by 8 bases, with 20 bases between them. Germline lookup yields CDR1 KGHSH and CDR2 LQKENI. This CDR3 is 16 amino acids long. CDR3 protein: CASSRYSGVGTEKLFF. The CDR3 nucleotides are TGTGCCAGCTCACGGTACTCAGGGGTTGGTACGGAAAAACTGTTTTTT.

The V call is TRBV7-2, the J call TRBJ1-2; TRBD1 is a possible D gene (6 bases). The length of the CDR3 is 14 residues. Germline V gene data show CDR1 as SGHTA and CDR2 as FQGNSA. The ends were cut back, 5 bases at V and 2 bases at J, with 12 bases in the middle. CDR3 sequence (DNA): TGTGCCAGCAGCCGCGGACAGAACAACTATGGCTACACCTTC. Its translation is CASSRGQNNYGYTF.

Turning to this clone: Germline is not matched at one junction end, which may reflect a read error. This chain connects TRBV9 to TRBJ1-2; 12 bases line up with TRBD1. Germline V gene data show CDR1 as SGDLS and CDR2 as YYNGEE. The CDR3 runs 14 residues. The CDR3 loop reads CASSATGTGGAVIF. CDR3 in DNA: TGTGCCAGCAGCGCAACCGGGACAGGGGGCGCAGTAATCTTC.

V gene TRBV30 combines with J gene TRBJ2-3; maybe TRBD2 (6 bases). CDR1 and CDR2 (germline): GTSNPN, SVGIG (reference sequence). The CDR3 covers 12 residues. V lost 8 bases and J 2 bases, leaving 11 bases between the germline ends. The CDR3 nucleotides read TGTGCCCAAAGGCGGGACACAGATACGCAGTATTTT. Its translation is CAQRRDTDTQYF.

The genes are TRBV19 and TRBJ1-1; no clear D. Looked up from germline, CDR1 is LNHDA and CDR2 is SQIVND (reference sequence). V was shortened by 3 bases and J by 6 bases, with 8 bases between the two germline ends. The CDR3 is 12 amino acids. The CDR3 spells CASSIRGSEAFF. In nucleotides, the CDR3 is TGTGCCAGTAGTATCCGAGGATCTGAAGCTTTCTTT.

The CDR3 region has the DNA TGTGCCAGCAGCTTAGGAGGGCTGGATCAGCCCCAGCATTTT. It specifies CASSLGGLDQPQHF. The V and J genes are TRBV7-9 and TRBJ1-5, with D hard to call. Germline CDR1 is SEHNR and CDR2 is FQNEAQ (reference sequence). This CDR3 is built from 14 residues. V was pared by 1 base and J by 5 bases, with 9 bases between. Full variable domain (missing parts from reference TRBV7-9 and TRBJ1-5): DTGVSQNPRHKITKRGQNVTFRCDPISEHNRLYWYRQTLGQGPEFLTYFQNEAQLEKSRLLSDRFSAERPKGSFSTLEIQRTEQGDSAMYLCASSLGGLDQPQHFGDGTRLSIL.

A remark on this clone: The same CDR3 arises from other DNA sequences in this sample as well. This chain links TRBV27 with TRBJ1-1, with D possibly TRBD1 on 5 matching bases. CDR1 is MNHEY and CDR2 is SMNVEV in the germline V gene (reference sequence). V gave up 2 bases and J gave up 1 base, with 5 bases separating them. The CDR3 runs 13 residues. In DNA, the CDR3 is TGTGCCAGCAGTTTAGGACAGAACACTGAAGCTTTCTTT. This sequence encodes CASSLGQNTEAFF.

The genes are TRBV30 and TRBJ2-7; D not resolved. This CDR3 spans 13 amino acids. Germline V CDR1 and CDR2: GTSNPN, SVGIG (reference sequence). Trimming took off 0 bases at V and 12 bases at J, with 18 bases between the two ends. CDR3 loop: CAWSVSGWASLYF. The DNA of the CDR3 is TGTGCCTGGAGTGTAAGTGGGTGGGCCTCATTGTACTTC. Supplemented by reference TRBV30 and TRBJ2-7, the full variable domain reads SQTIHQWPATLVQPVGSPLSLECTVEGTSNPNLYWYRQAAGRGLQLLFYSVGIGQISSEVPQNLSASRPQDRQFILSSKKLLLSDSGFYLCAWSVSGWASLYFGPGTRLTVT.

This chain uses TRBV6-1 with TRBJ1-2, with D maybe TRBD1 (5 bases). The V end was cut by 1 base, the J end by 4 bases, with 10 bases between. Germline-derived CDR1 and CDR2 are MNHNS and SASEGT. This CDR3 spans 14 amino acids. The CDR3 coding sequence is TGTGCCAGCAGTGAAGTTGGGGGGATCTATGGCTACACCTTC. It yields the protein CASSEVGGIYGYTF.

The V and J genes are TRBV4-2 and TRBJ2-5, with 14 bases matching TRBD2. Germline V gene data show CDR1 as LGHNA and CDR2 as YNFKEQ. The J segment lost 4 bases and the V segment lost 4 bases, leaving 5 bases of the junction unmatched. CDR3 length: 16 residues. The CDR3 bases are TGTGCCAGCAGCCGGGGACTAGCGGGGGAGGGAGAGACCCAGTACTTC. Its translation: CASSRGLAGEGETQYF.

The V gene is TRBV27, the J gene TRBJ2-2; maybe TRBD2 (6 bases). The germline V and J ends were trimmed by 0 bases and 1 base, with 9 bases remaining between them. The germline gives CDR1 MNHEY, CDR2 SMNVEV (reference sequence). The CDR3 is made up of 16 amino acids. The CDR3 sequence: CASSLSPRGNTGELFF. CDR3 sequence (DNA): TGTGCCAGCAGTTTATCCCCGCGGGGGAACACCGGGGAGCTGTTTTTT.